A selection of T cell receptor beta chains follows, all from one sample in a study of shared clonotypes between healthy human individuals. Sequencing was performed with immunoSEQ multiplex PCR; in TCRdb, only in-frame clones are kept and a portion is missing. The repertoire holds around 600,000 clones, with roughly 96% as singletons. The sequenced material came from naive CD8+ T cells sorted from blood. These receptors were taken from a woman aged 25-40 years in good health. Each CDR3 is given with its conserved first and last residue. Each record gives: CDR3 protein, CDR3 DNA, clone size, J gene, V gene, D gene. The D gene is left open where the match is weak. Size tells how often a clone was seen (once, few, many) or the class of an expanded clone, and some rows leave it out.

CASMTWEGRYEQYF	TGTGCCAGCATGACGTGGGAGGGCCGATACGAGCAGTACTTC	NA	TRBJ2-7	TRBV27	TRBD2
CASSLGPGTGVDETQYF	TGTGCCAGCAGTTTAGGCCCCGGGACAGGGGTTGACGAGACCCAGTACTTC	NA	TRBJ2-5	TRBV27	TRBD1
CASSPWDWGNEQFF	TGTGCCAGCAGCCCTTGGGACTGGGGGAATGAGCAGTTCTTC	NA	TRBJ2-1	TRBV14	NA
CASGLRPDEQFF	TGTGCTAGTGGTTTGCGCCCGGATGAGCAGTTCTTC	NA	TRBJ2-1	TRBV12-5	NA
CASSQDPSEGSYEQYF	TGCGCCAGCAGCCAAGATCCCTCTGAGGGCTCCTACGAGCAGTACTTC	NA	TRBJ2-7	TRBV4-1	NA
CASSISLAYEQYF	TGTGCCAGTAGTATTAGCCTGGCCTACGAGCAGTACTTC	NA	TRBJ2-7	TRBV19	NA
CTSTLCPDAPPRLVYDEQYF	TGCACCAGCACCCTGTGCCCCGACGCCCCACCAAGACTAGTTTACGACGAGCAGTACTTC	NA	TRBJ2-7	TRBV1	NA
CAWSVGAGATDTQYF	TGTGCCTGGAGTGTAGGGGCGGGCGCCACAGATACGCAGTATTTT	NA	TRBJ2-3	TRBV30	NA
CAKNRDSNSPLHF	TGCGCCAAGAACCGGGACAGTAATTCACCCCTCCACTTT	NA	TRBJ1-6	TRBV5-1	TRBD1
CASSPGLVPPDTQYF	TGTGCCAGCAGCCCGGGACTAGTTCCCCCGGATACGCAGTATTTT	NA	TRBJ2-3	TRBV28	TRBD2
CASSVAGVADTQYF	TGTGCCAGCAGCGTAGCGGGAGTGGCAGATACGCAGTATTTT	NA	TRBJ2-3	TRBV9	NA
CATSETYGTNTQYF	TGTGCCACCAGCGAAACCTACGGGACAAATACGCAGTATTTT	NA	TRBJ2-3	TRBV15	NA
CASSYSNRVGSPLHF	TGTGCCAGCAGTTACTCGAATAGGGTCGGTTCACCCCTCCACTTT	once	TRBJ1-6	TRBV6-5	NA
CASSPPPGLAGDVPGTQYF	TGTGCCAGCAGCCCACCCCCGGGACTAGCGGGAGATGTCCCGGGTACGCAGTATTTT	NA	TRBJ2-3	TRBV11-2	TRBD2
CASSVVSPGPQHF	TGTGCCAGCAGCGTGGTCTCCCCAGGGCCCCAGCATTTT	NA	TRBJ1-5	TRBV5-5	NA
CASSQEGLGAYEQYF	TGCGCCAGCAGCCAAGAAGGTCTCGGGGCCTACGAGCAGTACTTC	once	TRBJ2-7	TRBV4-1	NA
CASSLSTRSEQYF	TGTGCCAGCAGCTTATCGACTAGGTCCGAGCAGTACTTC	NA	TRBJ2-7	TRBV7-9	NA
CASSLRMNTEAFF	TGTGCCAGCAGTTTACGTATGAACACTGAAGCTTTCTTT	NA	TRBJ1-1	TRBV28	NA
CASSQSFSGELFF	TGCGCCAGCAGCCAGTCTTTCAGCGGGGAGCTGTTTTTT	NA	TRBJ2-2	TRBV4-1	NA
CASSIDTHPGTITDTQYF	TGTGCCAGTAGTATAGACACCCACCCCGGGACAATCACAGATACGCAGTATTTT	NA	TRBJ2-3	TRBV19	NA
CASSAGPHKNIQYF	TGCGCCAGCAGCGCGGGACCGCACAAGAACATTCAGTACTTC	NA	TRBJ2-4	TRBV4-1	NA
CASSHTTGRGQKLFF	TGTGCCAGCAGCCACACGACAGGGAGGGGGCAAAAACTGTTTTTT	NA	TRBJ1-4	TRBV14	TRBD1
CASTPVRVGEKLFF	TGTGCCAGCACCCCTGTCCGTGTCGGCGAAAAACTGTTTTTT	once	TRBJ1-4	TRBV28	NA
CASSFYGQDEKLFF	TGTGCCAGCAGCTTTTATGGACAGGACGAAAAACTGTTTTTT	NA	TRBJ1-4	TRBV7-2	TRBD1
CASSLSPSYEQYF	TGTGCCAGCAGCTTGTCACCCAGCTACGAGCAGTACTTC	NA	TRBJ2-7	TRBV5-8	NA
CASSSTRLTYEQYF	TGTGCCAGCAGCTCCACTCGGTTAACCTACGAGCAGTACTTC	NA	TRBJ2-7	TRBV6-6	NA
CASSLLGGISSPLHF	TGTGCCAGCAGTTTATTGGGGGGGATCAGTTCACCCCTCCACTTT	NA	TRBJ1-6	TRBV27	NA
CASSLSGGLQPQHF	TGTGCCAGCAGCTTGTCAGGGGGCCTTCAGCCCCAGCATTTT	once	TRBJ1-5	TRBV5-5	TRBD1
CAWSVSGRYNEQFF	TGTGCCTGGAGTGTATCTGGTCGTTACAATGAGCAGTTCTTC	NA	TRBJ2-1	TRBV30	NA
CASSFSSGLNTGELFF	TGTGCCAGCAGTTTTTCAAGCGGCCTGAACACCGGGGAGCTGTTTTTT	NA	TRBJ2-2	TRBV27	NA
CASSGAVLAYEQYF	TGCGCCAGCAGCGGCGCGGTACTTGCCTACGAGCAGTACTTC	NA	TRBJ2-7	TRBV5-1	NA
CASSPETGPTLEQYF	TGTGCCAGCTCACCTGAGACAGGGCCCACTCTCGAGCAGTACTTC	NA	TRBJ2-7	TRBV18	TRBD1
CARSLVGGPKKGQYF	TGTGCCAGAAGCTTGGTCGGGGGCCCAAAAAAGGGGCAGTACTTC	NA	TRBJ2-7	TRBV5-3	NA
CASSPQWGGAYNEQFF	TGTGCCAGCAGCCCCCAATGGGGAGGGGCCTACAATGAGCAGTTCTTC	NA	TRBJ2-1	TRBV11-2	TRBD2
CASSLRGEGETQYF	TGTGCCAGCAGTTTACGAGGGGAGGGGGAGACCCAGTACTTC	NA	TRBJ2-5	TRBV28	TRBD2
CASSSVGLVITYEQYF	TGTGCCAGCAGCTCCGTTGGACTAGTCATAACCTACGAGCAGTACTTC	NA	TRBJ2-7	TRBV9	TRBD2
CASSEGAGGYYGYTF	TGTGCCAGCAGTGAAGGGGCAGGGGGTTACTATGGCTACACCTTC	NA	TRBJ1-2	TRBV2	TRBD1
CATSSPQGVSNEKLFF	TGTGCCACCAGCAGTCCCCAGGGGGTGTCTAATGAAAAACTGTTTTTT	NA	TRBJ1-4	TRBV15	TRBD1
CASSGQGTADTQYF	TGTGCCAGCAGTGGACAGGGGACCGCAGATACGCAGTATTTT	NA	TRBJ2-3	TRBV28	TRBD1
CASKRSYNEQFF	TGTGCCAGCAAAAGGTCCTACAATGAGCAGTTCTTC	NA	TRBJ2-1	TRBV27	NA